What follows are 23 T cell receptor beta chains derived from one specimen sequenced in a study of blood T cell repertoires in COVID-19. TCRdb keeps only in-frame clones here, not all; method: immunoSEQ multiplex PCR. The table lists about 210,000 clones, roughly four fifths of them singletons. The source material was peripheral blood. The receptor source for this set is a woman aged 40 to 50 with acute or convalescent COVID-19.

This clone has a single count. The CDR3 reads CASSIGYRPGTNYGYTF. DNA for the CDR3: TGTGCCAGTAGTATAGGCTACCGGCCGGGAACTAACTATGGCTACACCTTC. The chain recombines TRBV19 with TRBJ1-2; the D is unclear. The CDR3 is 17 amino acids. V shed 1 base and J shed 0 bases, with 15 bases lying between them. Germline V CDR1 and CDR2: LNHDA, SQIVND (reference sequence). Full variable domain (remainder filled in from reference TRBV19 and TRBJ1-2): DGGITQSPKYLFRKEGQNVTLSCEQNLNHDAMYWYRQDPGQGLRLIYYSQIVNDFQKGDIAEGYSVSREKKESFPLTVTSAQKNPTAFYLCASSIGYRPGTNYGYTFGSGTRLTVV.

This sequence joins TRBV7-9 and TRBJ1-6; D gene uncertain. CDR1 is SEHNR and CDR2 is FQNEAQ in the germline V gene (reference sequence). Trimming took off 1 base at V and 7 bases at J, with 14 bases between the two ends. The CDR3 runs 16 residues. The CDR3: CASSLDRGGRNSPLHF. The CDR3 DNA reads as TGTGCCAGCAGCTTAGACCGTGGAGGGAGGAATTCACCCCTCCACTTT.

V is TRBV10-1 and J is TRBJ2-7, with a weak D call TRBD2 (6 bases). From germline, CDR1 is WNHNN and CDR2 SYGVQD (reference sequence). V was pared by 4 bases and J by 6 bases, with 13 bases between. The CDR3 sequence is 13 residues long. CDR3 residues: CASSAGGVPEQYF. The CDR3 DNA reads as TGCGCCAGCAGTGCAGGAGGGGTTCCCGAGCAGTACTTC.

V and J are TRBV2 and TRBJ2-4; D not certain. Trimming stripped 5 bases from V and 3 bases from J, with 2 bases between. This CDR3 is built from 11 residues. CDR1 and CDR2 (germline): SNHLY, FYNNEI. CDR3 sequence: CASSLKNIQYF. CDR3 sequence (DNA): TGTGCCAGCAGTCTCAAAAACATTCAGTACTTC. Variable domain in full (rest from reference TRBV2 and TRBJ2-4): EPEVTQTPSHQVTQMGQEVILRCVPISNHLYFYWYRQILGQKVEFLVSFYNNEISEKSEIFDDQFSVERPDGSNFTLKIRSTKLEDSAMYFCASSLKNIQYFGAGTRLSVL.

CDR3 in amino acids: CASSPRTGSNTEAFF. Here the CDR3 DNA reads TGTGCCAGCAGTCCAAGGACAGGATCGAACACTGAAGCTTTCTTT. V is TRBV2 and J is TRBJ1-1, with 7 positions matching TRBD1. CDR1 and CDR2 (germline): SNHLY, FYNNEI. The length of the CDR3 is 15 residues. With 5 bases clipped from V and 1 base from J, the junction kept 7 bases outside the gene matches.

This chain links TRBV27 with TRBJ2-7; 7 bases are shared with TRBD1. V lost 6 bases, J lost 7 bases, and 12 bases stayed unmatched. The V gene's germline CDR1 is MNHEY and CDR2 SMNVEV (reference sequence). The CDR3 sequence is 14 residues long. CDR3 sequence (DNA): TGTGCCAGCAGACCAGGGACAGCCCGTTGGGAGCAGTACTTC. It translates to CASRPGTARWEQYF.

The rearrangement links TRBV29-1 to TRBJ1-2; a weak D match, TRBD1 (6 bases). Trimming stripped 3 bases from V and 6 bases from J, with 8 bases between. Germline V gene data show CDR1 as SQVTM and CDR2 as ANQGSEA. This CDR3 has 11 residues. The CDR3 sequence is CSVDYRDGYTF. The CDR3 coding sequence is TGCAGCGTTGATTACAGGGATGGCTACACCTTC.

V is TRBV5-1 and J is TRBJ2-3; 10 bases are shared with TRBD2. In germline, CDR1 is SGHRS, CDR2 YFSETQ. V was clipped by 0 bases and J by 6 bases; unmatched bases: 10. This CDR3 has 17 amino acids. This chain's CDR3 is CASSLVPPTAGGDTQYF. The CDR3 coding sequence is TGCGCCAGCAGCTTGGTACCCCCCACAGCGGGGGGGGATACGCAGTATTTT.

The CDR3 DNA is TGTGCCAACAAACAGGGAGAAGGCTCACCCCTCCACTTT. This translates into CANKQGEGSPLHF. The chain employs TRBV10-3 and TRBJ1-6, with D maybe TRBD1 (6 bases). This CDR3 has 13 residues. From germline, CDR1 is ENHRY and CDR2 SYGVKD. V was clipped by 10 bases and J by 10 bases, with 17 bases between them.

This chain's CDR3 is CASGFRTEAFF. The CDR3 region has the DNA TGTGCTAGTGGTTTCAGGACTGAAGCTTTCTTT. The chain employs TRBV12-5 and TRBJ1-1; the D is unclear. CDR1 is LGHNT, CDR2 FRNRAP, per germline. CDR3 length: 11 amino acids. V dropped 3 bases and J dropped 5 bases, with 4 bases sitting between them.

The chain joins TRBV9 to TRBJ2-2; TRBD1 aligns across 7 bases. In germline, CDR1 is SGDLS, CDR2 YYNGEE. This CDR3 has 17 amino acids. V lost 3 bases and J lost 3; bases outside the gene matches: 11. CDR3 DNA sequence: TGTGCCAGCAGCGCAGGGGGTGGTGGGTGGTACACCGGGGAGCTGTTTTTT. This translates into CASSAGGGGWYTGELFF.

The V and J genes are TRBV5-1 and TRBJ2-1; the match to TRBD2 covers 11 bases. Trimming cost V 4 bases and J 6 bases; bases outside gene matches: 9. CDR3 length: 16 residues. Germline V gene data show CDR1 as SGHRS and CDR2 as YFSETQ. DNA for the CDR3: TGCGCCAGCAGCCTTGAGGCAACTAGCGGGAGCAATGAGCAGTTCTTC. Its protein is CASSLEATSGSNEQFF.

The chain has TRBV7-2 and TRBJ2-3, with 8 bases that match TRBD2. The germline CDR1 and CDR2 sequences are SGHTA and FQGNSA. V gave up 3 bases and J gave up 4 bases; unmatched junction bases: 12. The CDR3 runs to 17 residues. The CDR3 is CASSFQTGGSGADTQYF. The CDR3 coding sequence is TGTGCCAGCAGCTTTCAGACGGGGGGGAGCGGGGCAGATACGCAGTATTTT. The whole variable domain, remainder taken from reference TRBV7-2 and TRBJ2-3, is GAGVSQSPSNKVTEKGKDVELRCDPISGHTALYWYRQSLGQGLEFLIYFQGNSAPDKSGLPSDRFSAERTGGSVSTLTIQRTQQEDSAVYLCASSFQTGGSGADTQYFGPGTRLTVL.

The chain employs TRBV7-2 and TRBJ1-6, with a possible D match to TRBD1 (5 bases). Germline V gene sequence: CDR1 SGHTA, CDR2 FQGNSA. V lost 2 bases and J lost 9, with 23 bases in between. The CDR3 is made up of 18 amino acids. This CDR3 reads CASSLRHTGTGAASPLHF. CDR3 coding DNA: TGTGCCAGCAGCTTAAGGCATACCGGGACTGGGGCCGCTTCACCCCTCCACTTT.

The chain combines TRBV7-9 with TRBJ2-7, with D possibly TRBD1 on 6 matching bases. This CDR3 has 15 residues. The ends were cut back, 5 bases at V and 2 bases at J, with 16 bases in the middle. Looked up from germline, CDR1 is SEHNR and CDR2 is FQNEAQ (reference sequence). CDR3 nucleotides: TGTGCCAGCAGCCCACGGATCGGACAGCCCTACGAGCAGTACTTC. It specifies CASSPRIGQPYEQYF.

CDR3 in amino acids: CASSLRLAGAYEQYF. In DNA, the CDR3 is TGCGCCAGCAGCCTGAGACTAGCGGGAGCGTACGAGCAGTACTTC. The gene calls are TRBV4-3 and TRBJ2-7; TRBD2 agrees at 12 bases. V was pared by 4 bases and J by 4 bases, with 5 bases of the junction left unmatched. CDR1 and CDR2 (germline): LGHNA, YSLEER. This CDR3 is 15 amino acids long.

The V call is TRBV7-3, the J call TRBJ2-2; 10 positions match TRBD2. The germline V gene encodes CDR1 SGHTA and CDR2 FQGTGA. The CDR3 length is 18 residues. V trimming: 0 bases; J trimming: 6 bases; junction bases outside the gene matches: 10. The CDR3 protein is CASSLTAGGPGFAGELFF. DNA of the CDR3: TGTGCCAGCAGCTTAACAGCGGGGGGGCCGGGTTTCGCCGGGGAGCTGTTTTTT.

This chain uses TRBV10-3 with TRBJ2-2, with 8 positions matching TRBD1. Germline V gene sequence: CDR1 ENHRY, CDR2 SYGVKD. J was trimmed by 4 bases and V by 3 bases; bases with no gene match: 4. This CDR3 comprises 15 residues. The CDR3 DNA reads TGTGCCATCAGTGACGGACAGGGAATCACCGGGGAGCTGTTTTTT. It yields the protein CAISDGQGITGELFF.

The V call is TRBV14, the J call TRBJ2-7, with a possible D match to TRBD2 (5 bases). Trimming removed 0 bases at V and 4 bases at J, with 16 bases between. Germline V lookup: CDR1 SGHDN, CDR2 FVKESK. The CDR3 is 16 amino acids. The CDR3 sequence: CASSQDGSLAIYEQYF. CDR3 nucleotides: TGTGCCAGCAGCCAAGACGGCAGCCTAGCTATTTACGAGCAGTACTTC.

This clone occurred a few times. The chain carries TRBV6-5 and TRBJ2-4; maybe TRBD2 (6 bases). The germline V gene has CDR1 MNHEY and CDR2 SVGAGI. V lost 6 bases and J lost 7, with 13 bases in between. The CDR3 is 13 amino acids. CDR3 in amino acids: CASRAGWSNIQYF. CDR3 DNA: TGTGCCAGCAGGGCGGGGTGGAGTAACATTCAGTACTTC.

CDR3 coding DNA: TGCGCCAGCAGCGAACAGGCTCCGAGCTCCTACGAGCAGTACTTC. The encoded protein is CASSEQAPSSYEQYF. The chain couples TRBV4-1 to TRBJ2-7; tentative D call: TRBD1 (5 bases). Deletions cut 5 bases from V and 0 bases from J, with 14 bases between. The CDR3 loop spans 15 amino acids. CDR1 and CDR2 from the germline V gene are MGHRA and YSYEKL.

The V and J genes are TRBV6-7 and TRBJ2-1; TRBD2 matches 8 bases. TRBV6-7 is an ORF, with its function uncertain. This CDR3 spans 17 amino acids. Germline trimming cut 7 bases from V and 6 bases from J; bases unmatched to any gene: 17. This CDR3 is CASINPLGLAGCNEQFF. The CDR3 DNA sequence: TGTGCCAGCATCAACCCTCTCGGGCTAGCGGGCTGCAATGAGCAGTTCTTC.

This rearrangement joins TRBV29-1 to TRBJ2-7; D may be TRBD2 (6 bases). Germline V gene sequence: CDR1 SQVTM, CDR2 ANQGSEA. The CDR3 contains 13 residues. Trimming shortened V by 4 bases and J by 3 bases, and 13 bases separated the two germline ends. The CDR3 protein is CSVVLRDFYEQYF. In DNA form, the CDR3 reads TGCAGCGTTGTATTGAGGGACTTCTACGAGCAGTACTTC.